These 15 T cell receptor beta chains share one sample of origin, sequenced in a study of cytomegalovirus exposure and HLA in healthy donors. The PCR contained 60 Vbeta and 13 Jbeta primers. The method was immunoSEQ multiplex PCR; TCRdb's version includes in-frame clones alone and lacks a portion of them. Of fewer than 180,000 clones in the sample, roughly 77% were seen once. The sample taken for sequencing was PBMCs. The receptors stem from a human donor in good health.

With respect to this clone: A read error may produce the germline difference seen at one junction end. The chain recombines TRBV29-1 with TRBJ1-2; maybe TRBD1 (6 bases). The CDR3 spans 11 residues. Per the germline V gene, CDR1 is SQVTM and CDR2 is ANQGSEA. CDR3 sequence: CSVSGVYGYPF. In DNA form, the CDR3 reads TGCAGCGTTTCAGGGGTATATGGCTACCCCTTC.

The chain has TRBV27 and TRBJ2-3; D gene uncertain. CDR3 length equals 17 residues. The V gene lost 6 bases and the J gene lost 1 base, with 20 bases spanning the gap. Germline values: CDR1 MNHEY, CDR2 SMNVEV (reference sequence). The CDR3 sequence: CASRLIRGEEGTDTQYF. CDR3 nucleotide sequence: TGTGCCAGCAGACTCATCCGAGGAGAAGAGGGCACAGATACGCAGTATTTT.

The chain is built from TRBV4-3 and TRBJ2-1; D ambiguous. Per germline, CDR1 LGHNA and CDR2 YSLEER. The germline V and J ends were trimmed by 1 base and 3 bases, with 22 bases remaining between them. The CDR3 is made up of 19 amino acids. CDR3: CASSQVVLVPRHHYNEQFF. The CDR3 DNA sequence: TGCGCCAGCAGCCAAGTAGTATTGGTCCCGAGGCACCACTACAATGAGCAGTTCTTC.

The chain combines TRBV5-1 with TRBJ2-7, with 13 nucleotides matching TRBD2. The CDR3 is 15 amino acids. Germline V gene data show CDR1 as SGHRS and CDR2 as YFSETQ. V shed 3 bases, J shed 5 bases, and the junction held 5 bases outside the gene matches. CDR3 protein: CASSSRTSGSNEQYF. As DNA, the CDR3 is TGCGCCAGCAGCTCCCGGACTAGCGGGAGTAACGAGCAGTACTTC. The complete variable domain, with remaining parts taken from reference TRBV5-1 and TRBJ2-7, reads KAGVTQTPRYLIKTRGQQVTLSCSPISGHRSVSWYQQTPGQGLQFLFEYFSETQRNKGNFPGRFSGRQFSNSRSEMNVSTLELGDSALYLCASSSRTSGSNEQYFGPGTRLTVT.

The chain combines TRBV12-5 with TRBJ2-5; TRBD2 agrees at 14 bases. V shed 7 bases and J 5 bases; nucleotides not matched to a gene: 9. The CDR3 length is 16 residues. CDR1 LGHNT and CDR2 FRNRAP come from the germline V gene. Here the CDR3 DNA reads TGTGCTAGTGCCTCTGGGACTAGCGGGAGAGGGGAGACCCAGTACTTC. Translated, it gives CASASGTSGRGETQYF. Full variable domain (outside the CDR3, taken from reference TRBV12-5 and TRBJ2-5): DARVTQTPRHKVTEMGQEVTMRCQPILGHNTVFWYRQTMMQGLELLAYFRNRAPLDDSGMPKDRFSAEMPDATLATLKIQPSEPRDSAVYFCASASGTSGRGETQYFGPGTRLLVL.

This chain connects TRBV10-3 to TRBJ2-7, with 12 nucleotides matching TRBD2. Germline values: CDR1 ENHRY, CDR2 SYGVKD. The length of the CDR3 is 15 residues. With 9 bases clipped from V and 3 bases from J, the junction kept 9 bases outside the gene matches. The CDR3 nucleotides are TGTGCCATGGCCGCCACTAGCGGGGGGATCTACGAGCAGTACTTC. This sequence encodes CAMAATSGGIYEQYF.

There are a few counts of this clone. Written as DNA, the CDR3 is TGTGCCAGCCTGGCGGGGTTGGAAGCTTTCTTT. Encoded protein: CASLAGLEAFF. This chain uses TRBV6-6 with TRBJ1-1; D gene uncertain. CDR3 length: 11 residues. The germline V gene encodes CDR1 MNHNY and CDR2 SVGAGI (reference sequence). Trimming stripped 8 bases from V and 8 bases from J, with 12 bases between.

The chain carries TRBV19 and TRBJ1-1, with D tentatively TRBD1 (5 bases). V dropped 7 bases and J dropped 5 bases, with 8 bases sitting between them. Germline CDR1 is LNHDA and CDR2 is SQIVND (reference sequence). This CDR3 is 11 amino acids long. CDR3 DNA sequence: TGTGCCAGTAAAAGGGGAACTGAAGCTTTCTTT. It translates to CASKRGTEAFF.

This chain links TRBV10-1 with TRBJ2-7; D may be TRBD2 (6 bases). The germline V and J ends were trimmed by 0 bases and 6 bases, with 6 bases remaining between them. CDR1 WNHNN and CDR2 SYGVQD come from the germline V gene (reference sequence). The CDR3 has 12 amino acids. CDR3 coding DNA: TGCGCCAGCAGTGAGTCGACTAGCGAGCAGTACTTC. Its translation: CASSESTSEQYF.

This clone was recorded a few times. The rearrangement uses TRBV7-9 and TRBJ1-2, with D maybe TRBD1 (5 bases). Germline assignment: CDR1 SEHNR and CDR2 FQNEAQ (reference sequence). This CDR3 has 14 residues. V was cut by 5 bases and J by 0 bases, with 10 bases left in between. As DNA, the CDR3 is TGTGCCAGCAGCAACCCGACAGCTAACTATGGCTACACCTTC. It specifies CASSNPTANYGYTF.

V usage is TRBV5-6 and J usage is TRBJ2-4, with TRBD1 matching over 8 bases. CDR3 length equals 13 residues. V lost 2 bases, J lost 6 bases, and 1 base stayed unmatched. CDR1 SGHDT and CDR2 YYEEEE come from the germline V gene. CDR3 sequence: CASSFDRGNIQYF. The CDR3 DNA follows: TGTGCCAGCAGCTTTGACAGGGGAAACATTCAGTACTTC.

The chain has TRBV21-1 and TRBJ2-5; the table's D call TRBD1 went unverified against the DNA. TRBV21-1 is a pseudogene locus. The CDR3 is 15 residues long. The CDR3, as DNA: TGTGCCAGCAGCACAGGACAGGCCAGAAAAGAGACCCAGTACTTC. Protein product: CASSTGQARKETQYF.

There are a few counts of this clone. The rearrangement links TRBV27 to TRBJ2-1; TRBD2 matches 16 bases. The CDR3 runs 17 residues. J was trimmed by 6 bases and V by 6 bases; bases with no gene match: 8. Germline CDR1 MNHEY, CDR2 SMNVEV (reference sequence). Here the CDR3 DNA reads TGTGCCAGCAGGGTGGGACTAGCGGGAGGGTGGGCCAATGAGCAGTTCTTC. Amino acids: CASRVGLAGGWANEQFF.

This clone was recorded only once. As DNA, the CDR3 is TGTGCCTGGTGTAGGGAGGGTTCACCCCTCCACTTT. Its protein product is CAWCREGSPLHF. The chain joins TRBV30 to TRBJ1-6; no clear D. Germline CDR1 reads GTSNPN; CDR2 reads SVGIG (reference sequence). CDR3 length: 12 residues. Trimming took off 5 bases at V and 9 bases at J, with 11 bases between the two ends.

The chain couples TRBV10-1 to TRBJ2-1; D remains unclear. The CDR3 covers 11 residues. Trimming took 5 bases from V and 6 from J, leaving 5 bases between them. Germline CDR1 and CDR2: WNHNN and SYGVQD (reference sequence). CDR3 region: CASSHGNEQFF. CDR3 DNA sequence: TGCGCCAGCAGTCACGGCAATGAGCAGTTCTTC.